The 32 T cell receptor beta chains presented below share a single source sample, sequenced in a study of cytomegalovirus exposure and HLA in healthy donors (dated by TCRdb to 2016 to 2017). The library was obtained by the immunoSEQ multiplex PCR assay. For the multiplex PCR, a mixture combining 60 forward primers for TCR Vbeta segments and 13 reverse primers for TCR Jbeta segments was used. The source is immuneACCESS, and TCRdb retained only in-frame sequences with V and J called. Part of the clones is not carried over; for the studies checked, unresolved V genes explain less than half of this, and the remainder is unexplained. The sample includes 100,000 to 120,000 clones, with approximately 70% observed a single time. Approximately 3% of the sample rests with the top ten. The material sequenced was PBMCs. The receptors stem from a man under 40 in good health and CMV-seronegative.

This clone was detected only a few times. This chain connects TRBV7-9 to TRBJ1-3; the match to TRBD1 covers 8 bases. This CDR3 is 18 amino acids long. V was clipped by 5 bases and J by 2 bases; unmatched bases: 14. Germline values: CDR1 SEHNR, CDR2 FQNEAQ (reference sequence). The CDR3 DNA is TGTGCCAGCAGCCTCCCCCAGGCCACAGGGGGAACTGGAAACACCATATATTTT. Its protein is CASSLPQATGGTGNTIYF. Full variable domain (remainder filled in from reference TRBV7-9 and TRBJ1-3): DTGVSQNPRHKITKRGQNVTFRCDPISEHNRLYWYRQTLGQGPEFLTYFQNEAQLEKSRLLSDRFSAERPKGSFSTLEIQRTEQGDSAMYLCASSLPQATGGTGNTIYFGEGSWLTVV.

The chain joins TRBV9 to TRBJ2-3; 7 bases agree with TRBD2. The CDR3 has 16 amino acids. Germline assignment: CDR1 SGDLS and CDR2 YYNGEE. V trimming: 4 bases; J trimming: 2 bases; junction bases outside the gene matches: 10. CDR3 amino acids: CASSRSLAGVTDTQYF. The CDR3 DNA follows: TGTGCCAGCAGCCGCTCTTTGGCGGGAGTCACAGATACGCAGTATTTT.

CDR3 DNA sequence: TGTGCCAGCAGCCCAGGAGGAGTGGTAGGAAACATTCAGTACTTC. As protein: CASSPGGVVGNIQYF. The chain employs TRBV6-6 and TRBJ2-4; maybe TRBD2 (5 bases). The CDR3 runs 15 residues. The V end was cut by 6 bases, the J end by 6 bases, with 18 bases between. Germline V gene sequence: CDR1 MNHNY, CDR2 SVGAGI (reference sequence).

The chain recombines TRBV6-1 with TRBJ1-5; TRBD1 matches at 7 bases. Germline V gives CDR1 MNHNS, CDR2 SASEGT. The CDR3 loop spans 15 amino acids. V was clipped by 5 bases and J by 0 bases; unmatched bases: 4. DNA of the CDR3: TGTGCCAGCAGTTCCAACAGGGGTAGCAATCAGCCCCAGCATTTT. Residues: CASSSNRGSNQPQHF.

The gene calls are TRBV29-1 and TRBJ2-1; the D is unclear. Germline V lookup: CDR1 SQVTM, CDR2 ANQGSEA. The CDR3 is 12 amino acids. The V end lost 3 bases, the J end lost 8 bases, and 11 bases lay between the germline ends. CDR3 amino acids: CSVDGTSDEQFF. As DNA, the CDR3 is TGCAGCGTTGACGGTACAAGCGATGAGCAGTTCTTC.

CDR3 in amino acids: CAWASQGDQPQHF. CDR3 nucleotides: TGTGCCTGGGCATCACAGGGGGATCAGCCCCAGCATTTT. This sequence joins TRBV30 and TRBJ1-5; TRBD1 aligns across 8 bases. J was trimmed by 5 bases and V by 5 bases; bases with no gene match: 5. Germline assignment: CDR1 GTSNPN and CDR2 SVGIG (reference sequence). This CDR3 region has 13 residues.

This chain connects TRBV6-5 to TRBJ1-6, with D unclear. Trimming shortened V by 1 base and J by 1 base, and 8 bases separated the two germline ends. The CDR3 is 16 residues long. Germline CDR1 reads MNHEY; CDR2 reads SVGAGI. CDR3 DNA: TGTGCCAGCAGTTACTGGAGCGGGTCCTATAATTCACCCCTCCACTTT. The encoded protein is CASSYWSGSYNSPLHF.

The CDR3 is CASNPMGAPGDTQYF. CDR3 DNA sequence: TGCGCCAGCAACCCCATGGGCGCGCCGGGGGATACGCAGTATTTT. This sequence joins TRBV5-1 and TRBJ2-3, with D perhaps matching TRBD2 (5 bases). The germline gives CDR1 SGHRS, CDR2 YFSETQ. CDR3 length equals 15 residues. The ends were cut back, 6 bases at V and 6 bases at J, with 20 bases in the middle.

This chain uses TRBV11-3 with TRBJ2-5; TRBD1 might be the D (5 bases). CDR1 and CDR2 (germline): SGHNT, YENEEA. The CDR3 is 14 residues long. V was cut by 5 bases and J by 3 bases, with 13 bases left in between. CDR3 amino acids: CASSQRGREETQYF. The CDR3 DNA sequence: TGTGCCAGCAGCCAAAGGGGCAGGGAAGAGACCCAGTACTTC.

The V gene is TRBV5-1, the J gene TRBJ1-2; D uncertain. Germline V gene data show CDR1 as SGHRS and CDR2 as YFSETQ. Trimming removed 2 bases at V and 5 bases at J, with 7 bases between. The CDR3 extends over 12 amino acids. CDR3 residues: CASSLDQYGYTF. Here the CDR3 DNA reads TGCGCCAGCAGCTTAGATCAGTATGGCTACACCTTC.

This chain uses TRBV10-3 with TRBJ2-7; D gene ambiguous. The CDR3 runs to 13 residues. With 4 bases removed from V and 6 bases from J, the gap between germline ends came to 13 bases. Germline-derived CDR1 and CDR2 are ENHRY and SYGVKD. CDR3: CAISAHSPGEQYF. The CDR3 DNA is TGTGCCATCAGTGCACACTCTCCGGGCGAGCAGTACTTC.

Concerning this clone itself: The junction departs from the called germline gene at one end, perhaps through a read error. This chain connects TRBV7-2 to TRBJ2-2; D is undetermined. The germline CDR1 and CDR2 sequences are SGHTA and FQGNSA. The CDR3 has 15 residues. CDR3 in amino acids: CASGLTTSRTGELFF. In DNA form, the CDR3 reads TGTGCCAGCGGCTTAACCACCTCGAGGACCGGGGAGCTGTTTTTT.

This sequence joins TRBV5-4 and TRBJ1-1; 9 bases are shared with TRBD1. CDR1 and CDR2 (germline): SGHNT, YYREEE (reference sequence). The ends lost 1 base at V and 7 bases at J; junction bases unmatched: 11. This CDR3 spans 16 amino acids. The DNA of the CDR3 is TGTGCCAGCAGCTTGACCGACCGGGACAGGGATCATGAAGCTTTCTTT. This gives the protein CASSLTDRDRDHEAFF.

The chain links TRBV5-6 to TRBJ2-5; no clear D gene. The end of the DNA fits TRBJ2-7 better, so the J call may be wrong. The germline V gene has CDR1 SGHDT and CDR2 YYEEEE. The CDR3 extends over 11 amino acids. CDR3 residues: CASSVDYEQYF. The CDR3 bases are TGTGCCAGCAGCGTGGACTACGAGCAGTACTTC.

This clone was counted only a few times. The J gene is TRBJ1-2, the V gene TRBV4-3, with 7 bases identical to TRBD1. The CDR3 is 18 amino acids. J was trimmed by 3 bases and V by 0 bases; bases with no gene match: 13. Germline V gives CDR1 LGHNA, CDR2 YSLEER. CDR3 loop: CASSQESGGGASYYGYTF. The CDR3 DNA is TGCGCCAGCAGCCAAGAGTCAGGAGGGGGCGCTTCCTACTATGGCTACACCTTC.

The V and J genes are TRBV2 and TRBJ2-7; TRBD1 agrees at 10 bases. CDR3 length: 14 residues. The V gene's germline CDR1 is SNHLY and CDR2 FYNNEI. Trimming at V came to 6 bases and at J to 4 bases, leaving 6 bases not matched to a gene. The CDR3 DNA reads as TGTGCCAGCAGAGAGGACAGGGGGGCATACGAGCAGTACTTC. Its protein product is CASREDRGAYEQYF.

This chain connects TRBV6-1 to TRBJ2-7, with 10 bases aligning to TRBD1. Trimming took 6 bases from V and 5 from J; bases not matched to a gene: 7. The CDR3 extends over 14 amino acids. The germline V gene has CDR1 MNHNS and CDR2 SASEGT. CDR3 DNA sequence: TGTGCCAGCAGATGGGACAGGGGCGGGGACGAGCAGTACTTC. Protein: CASRWDRGGDEQYF.

This sequence joins TRBV15 and TRBJ2-1; weak D call: TRBD1 (5 bases). Trimming shortened V by 3 bases and J by 4 bases, and 22 bases separated the two germline ends. CDR1 LNHNV and CDR2 YYDKDF come from the germline V gene (reference sequence). The CDR3 extends over 18 amino acids. The CDR3 sequence is CATSRRLGLGVGYNEQFF. Written as DNA, the CDR3 is TGTGCCACCAGCAGGCGATTGGGGCTCGGAGTGGGGTACAATGAGCAGTTCTTC.

The genes are TRBV9 and TRBJ2-7; TRBD2 matches 10 bases. V shed 4 bases, J shed 6 bases, and the junction held 7 bases outside the gene matches. This CDR3 is 14 amino acids long. The germline V gene encodes CDR1 SGDLS and CDR2 YYNGEE. For the CDR3, the DNA is TGTGCCAGCAGCCCCGGGACTAGCGTAGGCGAGCAGTACTTC. Amino acid sequence: CASSPGTSVGEQYF.

The chain is built from TRBV16 and TRBJ2-7; TRBD1 agrees at 10 bases. Germline V CDR1 and CDR2: KGHSY, FQNENV. The CDR3 length is 15 residues. The J segment lost 6 bases and the V segment lost 4 bases, leaving 9 bases of the junction unmatched. The CDR3, as DNA: TGTGCCAGCAGCCTCACTCGGGACAGGGGAACCGAGCAGTACTTC. This codes for CASSLTRDRGTEQYF.

The chain carries TRBV5-1 and TRBJ2-1; TRBD2 aligns across 9 bases. V dropped 0 bases and J dropped 8; count of bases not matched to a gene: 6. This CDR3 is built from 15 residues. Germline CDR1 and CDR2: SGHRS and YFSETQ. CDR3 region: CASSLAGLAGYEQFF. The CDR3 bases are TGCGCCAGCAGCTTGGCCGGCCTAGCGGGGTATGAGCAGTTCTTC.

This clone turned up a few times. V usage is TRBV5-1 and J usage is TRBJ2-1, with 12 bases lining up with TRBD2. The J segment lost 7 bases and the V segment lost 4 bases, leaving 9 bases of the junction unmatched. The germline V gene encodes CDR1 SGHRS and CDR2 YFSETQ. The CDR3 has 16 amino acids. This CDR3 reads CASSLPRTSGANEQFF. The CDR3 DNA follows: TGCGCCAGCAGCCTGCCCCGGACTAGCGGGGCTAATGAGCAGTTCTTC.

The CDR3 region is CASSLDSTGDRVTLFF. The CDR3 nucleotides are TGTGCCAGCAGCTTAGACAGTACAGGAGACAGGGTAACACTGTTTTTT. The rearrangement uses TRBV11-2 and TRBJ1-4, with TRBD1 matching over 7 bases. The trim removed 0 bases at V and 13 bases at J, leaving 14 bases unmatched. The CDR3 is 16 amino acids. CDR1 and CDR2 (germline): SGHAT, FQNNGV.

CDR3 nucleotides: TGTGCCTGGGGACCCTTTAGCGGGACCTACAATGAGCAGTTCTTC. It translates to CAWGPFSGTYNEQFF. The rearrangement joins TRBV30 to TRBJ2-1, with 8 bases lining up with TRBD2. V gave up 5 bases and J gave up 2 bases; unmatched junction bases: 8. Germline V gene sequence: CDR1 GTSNPN, CDR2 SVGIG (reference sequence). CDR3 length: 15 residues.

The rearrangement joins TRBV7-2 to TRBJ1-5; TRBD1 aligns across 7 bases. Germline V CDR1 and CDR2: SGHTA, FQGNSA. V shed 2 bases, J shed 6 bases, and the junction held 7 bases outside the gene matches. The CDR3 is 15 amino acids. The CDR3 protein is CASSLKGGEGQPQHF. The CDR3 DNA follows: TGTGCCAGCAGCTTAAAAGGGGGCGAGGGTCAGCCCCAGCATTTT.

The chain employs TRBV19 and TRBJ2-5, with TRBD1 as a possible D gene (6 bases). Per the germline V gene, CDR1 is LNHDA and CDR2 is SQIVND (reference sequence). The CDR3 consists of 15 residues. Trimming cost V 10 bases and J 0 bases, with 18 bases left between them. Here the CDR3 reads CATRPLTGDQETQYF. CDR3 nucleotides: TGTGCCACCCGACCCCTGACAGGAGACCAAGAGACCCAGTACTTC.

About this clone: One junction end disagrees with the germline gene, perhaps due to a read error. The rearrangement links TRBV9 to TRBJ2-1; 9 nucleotides match TRBD2. This CDR3 has 16 residues. Germline CDR1 is SGDLS and CDR2 is YYNGEE. The CDR3 loop is CASSVVAASGNNEQLF. The CDR3 nucleotides are TGTGCCAGCAGCGTAGTGGCGGCTAGCGGGAACAATGAGCAGCTCTTC.

The chain recombines TRBV4-3 with TRBJ2-1; tentative D call: TRBD2 (7 bases). Per the germline V gene, CDR1 is LGHNA and CDR2 is YSLEER. Trimming took off 3 bases at V and 8 bases at J, with 26 bases between the two ends. This CDR3 comprises 18 residues. CDR3 sequence reads: CASSQSTVGGYPGDEQFF. DNA of the CDR3: TGCGCCAGCAGCCAGTCGACGGTGGGAGGGTACCCAGGGGATGAGCAGTTCTTC.

The V call is TRBV10-3, the J call TRBJ1-3; D is ambiguous. The germline V gene has CDR1 ENHRY and CDR2 SYGVKD. This CDR3 spans 13 amino acids. Trimming removed 2 bases from V and 2 bases from J, with 4 bases in between. CDR3 residues: CAISEVAGNTIYF. The CDR3 DNA follows: TGTGCCATCAGTGAGGTAGCTGGAAACACCATATATTTT.

V and J are TRBV14 and TRBJ2-7; TRBD1 is a possible D gene (6 bases). Germline CDR1 reads SGHDN; CDR2 reads FVKESK. The CDR3 length is 13 residues. Trimming left V 4 bases short and J 4 bases short, with 11 bases between. In DNA, the CDR3 is TGTGCCAGCAGCCCCGAGAGGGGGTACGAGCAGTACTTC. Translating it yields CASSPERGYEQYF.

V and J are TRBV2 and TRBJ2-1, with TRBD1 as a possible D gene (6 bases). From germline, CDR1 is SNHLY and CDR2 FYNNEI. The CDR3 length is 13 residues. The ends were cut back, 6 bases at V and 7 bases at J, with 13 bases in the middle. CDR3 amino acids: CASRDSQGNEQFF. Here the CDR3 DNA reads TGTGCCAGCAGGGACTCACAGGGAAATGAGCAGTTCTTC. The whole variable domain, filled in from reference TRBV2 and TRBJ2-1, reads EPEVTQTPSHQVTQMGQEVILRCVPISNHLYFYWYRQILGQKVEFLVSFYNNEISEKSEIFDDQFSVERPDGSNFTLKIRSTKLEDSAMYFCASRDSQGNEQFFGPGTRLTVL.

The chain carries TRBV6-5 and TRBJ2-2; 7 bases map to TRBD2. The CDR3 has 16 amino acids. Looked up from germline, CDR1 is MNHEY and CDR2 is SVGAGI. V shed 3 bases, J shed 6 bases, and the junction held 10 bases outside the gene matches. The CDR3 sequence is CASSYSLAGIAGELFF. The DNA of the CDR3 is TGTGCCAGCAGTTATTCGTTAGCGGGCATCGCCGGGGAGCTGTTTTTT.